This T cell receptor beta chain comes out of a study of blood T cells in healthy people across ages. Per sample, a minimum of 6 million PBMCs were isolated. This clonotype was seen only a few times. Together with a sample-barcoded 5' primer, a J-beta primer mix was included in a second PCR lasting about 6 to 11 cycles. TCRdb re-derived calls from the 5' RACE reads in MiXCR, one entry per CDR3 protein. The table includes 550,000 to 800,000 distinct CDR3 sequences, around 21% detected once. V shed 11 bases, J shed 1 base, and the junction held 8 bases outside the gene matches. The CDR3 contains 14 residues. Germline-derived CDR1 and CDR2 are SEHNR and FQNEAQ (reference sequence).

The receptor's source is a man aged 70-80 years in good health. V usage is TRBV7-9 and J usage is TRBJ2-5, with 9 nucleotides matching TRBD2. Input material: blood. CDR3 nucleotides: TGTGCCCGAGATCGACTAGCGGCCCAAGAGACCCAGTACTTC. Protein product: CARDRLAAQETQYF.